This TCR beta chain is from a study of CD8 T cells in ankylosing spondylitis. Study-wide findings and caveats: In reactive arthritis synovial fluid and blood, some motif variants had been reported before.

Per germline, CDR1 MNHEY and CDR2 SVGEGT. CDR3 length: 14 residues. V shed 4 bases and J 3 bases; nucleotides not matched to a gene: 3. Each CDR3 protein is one row after TCRdb ran MiXCR on the 5' RACE reads. Seen here are more than 300,000 distinct CDR3 sequences, about 9.9% observed once, and the top ten hold around 10%. This clonotype was seen ten or more times. The antigen remains undetermined. The specimen sequenced was blood, either unsorted or a sorted T cell fraction (not recorded which). The sequence derives from a female donor with ankylosing spondylitis or in good health (not recorded which). The chain couples TRBV6-2 or TRBV6-3 to TRBJ1-5; 7 nucleotides align to TRBD1. The CDR3 bases are TGTGCCAGCAGTTCGACAGGGACCAATCAGCCCCAGCATTTT. This gives the protein CASSSTGTNQPQHF.